These 20 T cell receptor beta chains came from one sample sequenced in a study of OX40 agonist ivuxolimab in advanced cancers. Receptors were amplified or captured by the immunoSEQ multiplex PCR assay. Sourced from immuneACCESS, this table was stored by TCRdb with only in-frame sequences that have V and J called. A share of the clones is absent; for the studies checked, an unresolved V gene accounts for under half, and the remainder has no known explanation. For this sample there are approximately 54,000 clones; approximately 90% appear just once. The top ten constitute approximately 8.3% of the sample. Specimen: CD4+ or CD8+ T cells sorted from blood, collected in a trial of the OX40 agonist ivuxolimab. These receptors all come from an adult with an advanced solid tumor such as melanoma, head and neck, liver or kidney cancer.

This clone has more than one count but fewer than ten. The chain combines TRBV25-1 with TRBJ1-6; 8 positions agree with TRBD1. The CDR3 has 14 residues. Trimming removed 4 bases from V and 10 bases from J; junction bases left unmatched: 6. The germline gives CDR1 MGHDK, CDR2 SYGVNS. The CDR3, as DNA: TGTGCCAGCAGTGGACAGGGGTTAGTCTCACCCCTCCACTTT. Its translation: CASSGQGLVSPLHF.

The chain uses TRBV7-2 and TRBJ2-1; TRBD2 matches at 7 bases. The germline V gene encodes CDR1 SGHTA and CDR2 FQGNSA. CDR3 length: 16 residues. V lost 3 bases, J lost 10 bases, and 15 bases stayed unmatched. In DNA, the CDR3 is TGTGCCAGCAGCTTTACGGGAGGCGGGAAGGCCCCCGAGCAGTTCTTC. Encoded protein: CASSFTGGGKAPEQFF.

This chain connects TRBV7-9 to TRBJ1-2; 9 positions match TRBD1. Germline CDR1 reads SEHNR; CDR2 reads FQNEAQ (reference sequence). Trimming removed 6 bases from V and 4 bases from J; junction bases left unmatched: 6. CDR3 length: 14 amino acids. The CDR3 sequence is CASSLDRGTYGYTF. The CDR3 nucleotides read TGTGCCAGCAGTCTGGACAGGGGAACCTATGGCTACACCTTC.

The rearrangement uses TRBV27 and TRBJ2-2; no definite D call. Germline CDR1 reads MNHEY; CDR2 reads SMNVEV (reference sequence). The CDR3 sequence is 13 residues long. Trimming removed 3 bases from V and 5 bases from J, with 7 bases in between. The CDR3 protein is CASSFGLTGELFF. The CDR3 DNA reads as TGTGCCAGCAGTTTCGGTCTGACCGGGGAGCTGTTTTTT.

J is TRBJ2-7 and V is TRBV11-3; 11 bases match TRBD2. V lost 4 bases to trimming and J lost 0 bases; unmatched junction nucleotides: 5. The germline V gene has CDR1 SGHNT and CDR2 YENEEA. The CDR3 is 16 residues long. The DNA of the CDR3 is TGTGCCAGCAGCTCGCGGACTAGCGGGCCCTCCTACGAGCAGTACTTC. Amino acid sequence: CASSSRTSGPSYEQYF. Complete variable domain (other parts from reference TRBV11-3 and TRBJ2-7): EAGVVQSPRYKIIEKKQPVAFWCNPISGHNTLYWYLQNLGQGPELLIRYENEEAVDDSQLPKDRFSAERLKGVDSTLKIQPAELGDSAVYLCASSSRTSGPSYEQYFGPGTRLTVT.

The V and J genes are TRBV27 and TRBJ1-5, with D unclear. Germline V gene data show CDR1 as MNHEY and CDR2 as SMNVEV (reference sequence). V gave up 0 bases and J gave up 6 bases, with 6 bases separating them. The CDR3 totals 13 residues. The CDR3, as DNA: TGTGCCAGCAGTTTATCAGGACTTCAGCCCCAGCATTTT. This translates into CASSLSGLQPQHF.

This clone came up once. The chain uses TRBV27 and TRBJ2-3; 14 bases map to TRBD2. Germline V lookup: CDR1 MNHEY, CDR2 SMNVEV (reference sequence). This CDR3 spans 15 amino acids. After removal of 5 bases from V and 5 bases from J, the junction contained 3 bases not matched to a gene. The CDR3 loop is CASSPTSGRGDTQYF. In DNA, the CDR3 is TGTGCCAGCAGTCCGACTAGCGGGAGGGGAGATACGCAGTATTTT.

J is TRBJ1-5 and V is TRBV30; 7 nucleotides line up with TRBD1. The germline CDR1 and CDR2 sequences are GTSNPN and SVGIG (reference sequence). The length of the CDR3 is 15 residues. V lost 2 bases to trimming and J lost 7 bases; unmatched junction nucleotides: 11. This CDR3 reads CAWSPPGGGGQPQHF. Written as DNA, the CDR3 is TGTGCCTGGAGTCCCCCAGGAGGGGGCGGACAGCCCCAGCATTTT.

V gene TRBV9 combines with J gene TRBJ2-7, with TRBD2 matching over 8 bases. This CDR3 has 14 amino acids. CDR1 SGDLS and CDR2 YYNGEE come from the germline V gene. The ends lost 2 bases at V and 6 bases at J; junction bases unmatched: 7. The CDR3 region has the DNA TGTGCCAGCAGCGTGAGCGGGAGTGGTACCGAGCAGTACTTC. It is translated as CASSVSGSGTEQYF.

The chain is built from TRBV11-2 and TRBJ2-7; no firm D call. There are 12 residues in the CDR3. V dropped 5 bases and J dropped 8 bases, with 13 bases sitting between them. Germline V gene sequence: CDR1 SGHAT, CDR2 FQNNGV. CDR3 protein: CASSPDITQQYF. The CDR3 DNA reads TGTGCCAGCAGCCCCGATATCACGCAGCAGTACTTC.

This clone was seen many times. V usage is TRBV5-6 and J usage is TRBJ1-1; tentatively, D is TRBD1 (6 bases). The CDR3 runs to 13 residues. The germline V gene encodes CDR1 SGHDT and CDR2 YYEEEE. The V end lost 5 bases, the J end lost 4 bases, and 12 bases lay between the germline ends. This CDR3 is CASRLQGGTEAFF. CDR3 DNA: TGTGCCAGCAGGTTACAGGGTGGCACTGAAGCTTTCTTT.

This clone was recorded once. The V call is TRBV5-6, the J call TRBJ2-7; 8 bases align to TRBD1. CDR1 and CDR2 (germline): SGHDT, YYEEEE. The CDR3 extends over 12 amino acids. With V trimmed by 5 bases and J by 5 bases, 3 bases remained unmatched. DNA for the CDR3: TGTGCCAGCAGGAGGACAGGGCACGAGCAGTACTTC. Amino acid sequence: CASRRTGHEQYF.

This chain uses TRBV13 with TRBJ2-7; D is unresolved. The CDR3 is made up of 11 amino acids. V was cut by 1 base and J by 6 bases, with 4 bases left in between. Per the germline V gene, CDR1 is PRHDT and CDR2 is FYEKMQ (reference sequence). CDR3 in amino acids: CASSLAGEQYF. CDR3 in DNA: TGTGCCAGCAGCTTAGCGGGCGAGCAGTACTTC.

This clone was seen more than once but under ten times. The gene calls are TRBV12-5 and TRBJ1-5; D unresolved. Looked up from germline, CDR1 is LGHNT and CDR2 is FRNRAP. Trimming removed 2 bases from V and 4 bases from J, with 0 bases in between. The CDR3 is 11 amino acids. Here the CDR3 DNA reads TGTGCTAGTGGTTTGAATCAGCCCCAGCATTTT. This codes for CASGLNQPQHF.

The chain carries TRBV2 and TRBJ1-1; D possibly corresponds to TRBD1 (5 bases). There are 14 residues in the CDR3. Germline CDR1 SNHLY, CDR2 FYNNEI. V was trimmed by 6 bases and J by 2 bases, leaving 13 bases between them. The CDR3 spells CASRGGVVNTEAFF. The CDR3 nucleotides are TGTGCCAGCAGGGGGGGGGTTGTAAACACTGAAGCTTTCTTT.

V gene TRBV27 combines with J gene TRBJ1-5, with a weak D call TRBD1 (5 bases). The V gene lost 3 bases and the J gene lost 0 bases, with 9 bases spanning the gap. Germline V gives CDR1 MNHEY, CDR2 SMNVEV (reference sequence). This CDR3 region has 15 residues. The CDR3 DNA reads as TGTGCCAGCAGTTTCGGGGGATATAGCAATCAGCCCCAGCATTTT. Translated: CASSFGGYSNQPQHF.

The chain joins TRBV6-5 to TRBJ2-1; unclear D gene. V was trimmed by 2 bases and J by 10 bases, leaving 9 bases between them. CDR3 length equals 12 residues. Germline V gives CDR1 MNHEY, CDR2 SVGAGI. In nucleotides, the CDR3 is TGTGCCAGCAGTTACGACCGGGTCGAGCAGTTCTTC. Encoded protein: CASSYDRVEQFF.

The V and J genes are TRBV27 and TRBJ2-7, with TRBD1 identical over 8 bases. This CDR3 has 15 amino acids. With V trimmed by 5 bases and J by 0 bases, 6 bases remained unmatched. Germline lookup yields CDR1 MNHEY and CDR2 SMNVEV (reference sequence). The CDR3 nucleotides read TGTGCCAGCAGTCCCGGGACAGGCCTCTCCTACGAGCAGTACTTC. Translating it yields CASSPGTGLSYEQYF.

Only a few counts were recorded for this clone. This chain connects TRBV2 to TRBJ1-5, with a possible D match to TRBD1 (5 bases). V lost 7 bases and J 7 bases, leaving 11 bases between the germline ends. This CDR3 region has 12 residues. Germline CDR1 is SNHLY and CDR2 is FYNNEI. The CDR3: CASTGREQPQHF. Written as DNA, the CDR3 is TGTGCCAGCACTGGCAGGGAACAGCCCCAGCATTTT. Filled out from reference TRBV2 and TRBJ1-5, the complete variable domain reads EPEVTQTPSHQVTQMGQEVILRCVPISNHLYFYWYRQILGQKVEFLVSFYNNEISEKSEIFDDQFSVERPDGSNFTLKIRSTKLEDSAMYFCASTGREQPQHFGDGTRLSIL.

The V gene is TRBV19, the J gene TRBJ2-2; tentatively, D is TRBD2 (6 bases). The V gene lost 7 bases and the J gene lost 1 base, with 10 bases spanning the gap. The length of the CDR3 is 14 residues. Germline CDR1 reads LNHDA; CDR2 reads SQIVND (reference sequence). As DNA, the CDR3 is TGTGCCAGTAACCCGGGACTGAACACCGGGGAGCTGTTTTTT. Translation: CASNPGLNTGELFF.